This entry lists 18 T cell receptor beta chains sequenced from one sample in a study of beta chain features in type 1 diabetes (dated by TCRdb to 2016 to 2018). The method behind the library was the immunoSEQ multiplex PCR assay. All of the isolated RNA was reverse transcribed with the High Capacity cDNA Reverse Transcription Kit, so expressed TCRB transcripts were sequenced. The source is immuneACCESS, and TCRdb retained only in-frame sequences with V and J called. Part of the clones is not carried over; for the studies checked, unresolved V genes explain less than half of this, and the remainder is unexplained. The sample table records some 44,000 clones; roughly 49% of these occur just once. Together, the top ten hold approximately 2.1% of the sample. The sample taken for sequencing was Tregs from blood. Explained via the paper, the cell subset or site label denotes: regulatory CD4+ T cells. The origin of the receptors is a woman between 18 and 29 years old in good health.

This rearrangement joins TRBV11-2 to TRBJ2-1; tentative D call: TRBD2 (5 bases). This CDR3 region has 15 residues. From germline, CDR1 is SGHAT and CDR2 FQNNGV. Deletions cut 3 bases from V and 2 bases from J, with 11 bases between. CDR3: CASSFTDFTYNEQFF. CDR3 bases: TGTGCCAGCAGCTTTACGGACTTCACCTACAATGAGCAGTTCTTC.

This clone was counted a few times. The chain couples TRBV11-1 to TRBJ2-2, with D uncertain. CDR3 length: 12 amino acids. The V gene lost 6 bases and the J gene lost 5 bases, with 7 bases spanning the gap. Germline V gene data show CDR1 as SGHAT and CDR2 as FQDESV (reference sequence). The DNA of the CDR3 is TGTGCCAGCAGGATTACTACCGGGGAGCTGTTTTTT. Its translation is CASRITTGELFF.

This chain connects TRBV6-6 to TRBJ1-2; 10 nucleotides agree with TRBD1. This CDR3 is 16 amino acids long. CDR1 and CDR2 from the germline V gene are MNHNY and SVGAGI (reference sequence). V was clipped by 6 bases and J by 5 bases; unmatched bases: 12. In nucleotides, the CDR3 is TGTGCCAGCAGCCCTTCGGGACAGGGGTCAACGTATGGCTACACCTTC. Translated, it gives CASSPSGQGSTYGYTF.

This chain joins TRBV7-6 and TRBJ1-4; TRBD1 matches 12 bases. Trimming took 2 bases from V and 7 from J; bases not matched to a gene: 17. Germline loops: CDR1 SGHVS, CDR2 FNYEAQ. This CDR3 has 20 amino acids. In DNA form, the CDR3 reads TGTGCCAGCAGCTTAAGGCCCTCGGTCGGGACAGGGGGCCGGGGTGAAAAACTGTTTTTT. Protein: CASSLRPSVGTGGRGEKLFF.

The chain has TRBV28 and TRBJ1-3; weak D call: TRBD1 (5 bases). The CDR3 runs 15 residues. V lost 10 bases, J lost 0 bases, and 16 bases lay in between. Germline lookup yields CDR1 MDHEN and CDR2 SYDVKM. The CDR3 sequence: CATRHQGGSGNTIYF. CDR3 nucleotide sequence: TGTGCCACCAGACACCAGGGAGGCTCTGGAAACACCATATATTTT.

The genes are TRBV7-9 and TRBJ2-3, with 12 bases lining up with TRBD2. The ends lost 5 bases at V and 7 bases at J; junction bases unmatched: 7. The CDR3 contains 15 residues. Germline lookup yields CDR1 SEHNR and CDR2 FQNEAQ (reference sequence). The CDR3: CASSPLAGGPNTQYF. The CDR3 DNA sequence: TGTGCCAGCAGCCCCCTAGCGGGAGGGCCAAATACGCAGTATTTT.

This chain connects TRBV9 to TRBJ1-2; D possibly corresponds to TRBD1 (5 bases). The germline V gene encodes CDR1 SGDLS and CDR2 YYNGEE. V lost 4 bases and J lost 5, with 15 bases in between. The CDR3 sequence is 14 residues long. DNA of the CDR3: TGTGCCAGCAGCCTCGACAGTGACGGGTATGGCTACACCTTC. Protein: CASSLDSDGYGYTF.

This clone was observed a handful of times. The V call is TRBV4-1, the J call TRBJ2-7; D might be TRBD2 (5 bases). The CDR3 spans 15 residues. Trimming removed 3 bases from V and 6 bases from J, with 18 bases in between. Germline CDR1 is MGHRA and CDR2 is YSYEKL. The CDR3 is CASSHEAGNHAEQYF. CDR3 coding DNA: TGCGCCAGCAGCCACGAAGCCGGGAATCATGCCGAGCAGTACTTC.

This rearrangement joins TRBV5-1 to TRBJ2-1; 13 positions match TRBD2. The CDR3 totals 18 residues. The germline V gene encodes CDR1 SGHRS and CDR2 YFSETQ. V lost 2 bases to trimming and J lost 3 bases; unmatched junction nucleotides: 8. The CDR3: CASSLTSGRDMYYNEQFF. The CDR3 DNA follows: TGCGCCAGCAGCTTAACTAGCGGGAGGGATATGTACTACAATGAGCAGTTCTTC.

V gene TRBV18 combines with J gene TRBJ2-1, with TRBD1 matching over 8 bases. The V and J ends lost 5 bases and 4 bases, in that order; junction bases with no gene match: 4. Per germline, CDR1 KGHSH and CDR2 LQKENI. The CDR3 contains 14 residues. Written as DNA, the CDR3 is TGTGCCAGCTCAGGACAGGGTGGTTACAATGAGCAGTTCTTC. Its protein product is CASSGQGGYNEQFF. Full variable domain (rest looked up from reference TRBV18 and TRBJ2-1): NAGVMQNPRHLVRRRGQEARLRCSPMKGHSHVYWYRQLPEEGLKFMVYLQKENIIDESGMPKERFSAEFPKEGPSILRIQQVVRGDSAAYFCASSGQGGYNEQFFGPGTRLTVL.

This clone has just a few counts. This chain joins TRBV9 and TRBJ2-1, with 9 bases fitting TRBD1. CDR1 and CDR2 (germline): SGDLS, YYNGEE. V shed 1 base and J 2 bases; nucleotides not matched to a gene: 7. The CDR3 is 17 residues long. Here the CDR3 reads CASSVQLWTGAYNEQFF. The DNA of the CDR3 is TGTGCCAGCAGCGTACAGCTCTGGACAGGGGCCTACAATGAGCAGTTCTTC. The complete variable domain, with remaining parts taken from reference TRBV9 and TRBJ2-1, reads DSGVTQTPKHLITATGQRVTLRCSPRSGDLSVYWYQQSLDQGLQFLIQYYNGEERAKGNILERFSAQQFPDLHSELNLSSLELGDSALYFCASSVQLWTGAYNEQFFGPGTRLTVL.

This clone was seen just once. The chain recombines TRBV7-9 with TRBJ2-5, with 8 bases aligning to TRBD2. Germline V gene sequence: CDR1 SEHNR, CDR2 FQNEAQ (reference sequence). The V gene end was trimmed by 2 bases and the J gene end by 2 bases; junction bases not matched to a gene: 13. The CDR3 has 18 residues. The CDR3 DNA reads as TGTGCCAGCAGCTTAAGAAGCGGGAGAGCTTACGGACAAGAGACCCAGTACTTC. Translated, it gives CASSLRSGRAYGQETQYF.

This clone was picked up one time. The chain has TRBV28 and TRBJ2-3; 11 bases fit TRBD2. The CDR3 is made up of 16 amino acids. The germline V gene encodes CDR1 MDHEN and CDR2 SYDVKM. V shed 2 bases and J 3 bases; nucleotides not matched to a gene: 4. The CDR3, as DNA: TGTGCCAGCAGTTTACAACTAGCGGGAGTAACAGATACGCAGTATTTT. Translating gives CASSLQLAGVTDTQYF.

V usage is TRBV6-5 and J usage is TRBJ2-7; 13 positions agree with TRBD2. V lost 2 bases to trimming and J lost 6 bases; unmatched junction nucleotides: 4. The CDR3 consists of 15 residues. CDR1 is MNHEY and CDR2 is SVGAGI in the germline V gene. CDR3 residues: CASSYRTSGSSEQYF. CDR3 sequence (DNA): TGTGCCAGCAGTTACAGGACTAGCGGGAGTAGCGAGCAGTACTTC.

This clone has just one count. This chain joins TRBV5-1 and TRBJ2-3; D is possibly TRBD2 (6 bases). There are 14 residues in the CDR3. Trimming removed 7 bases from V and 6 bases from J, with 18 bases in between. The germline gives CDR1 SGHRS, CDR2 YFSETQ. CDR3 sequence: CASGIQRAWDTQYF. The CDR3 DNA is TGCGCCAGCGGCATTCAGCGGGCCTGGGATACGCAGTATTTT.

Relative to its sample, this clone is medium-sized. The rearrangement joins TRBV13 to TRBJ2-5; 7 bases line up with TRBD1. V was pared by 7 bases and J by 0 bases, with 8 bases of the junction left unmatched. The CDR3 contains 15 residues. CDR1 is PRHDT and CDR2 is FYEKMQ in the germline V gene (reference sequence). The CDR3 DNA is TGTGCCAGCAACCTCCGGGACAGTTACCAAGAGACCCAGTACTTC. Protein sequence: CASNLRDSYQETQYF.

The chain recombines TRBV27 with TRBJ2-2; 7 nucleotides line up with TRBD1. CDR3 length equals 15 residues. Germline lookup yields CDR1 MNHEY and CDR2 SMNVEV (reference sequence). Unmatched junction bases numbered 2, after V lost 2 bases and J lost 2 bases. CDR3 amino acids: CASSLRGRNTGELFF. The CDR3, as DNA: TGTGCCAGCAGTTTAAGGGGGCGAAACACCGGGGAGCTGTTTTTT.

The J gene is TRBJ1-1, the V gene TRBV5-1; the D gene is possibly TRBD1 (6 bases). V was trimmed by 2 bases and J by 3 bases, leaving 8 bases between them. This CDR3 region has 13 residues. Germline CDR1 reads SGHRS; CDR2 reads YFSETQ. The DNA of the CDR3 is TGCGCCAGCAGCTTCGGGACATACACTGAAGCTTTCTTT. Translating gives CASSFGTYTEAFF.